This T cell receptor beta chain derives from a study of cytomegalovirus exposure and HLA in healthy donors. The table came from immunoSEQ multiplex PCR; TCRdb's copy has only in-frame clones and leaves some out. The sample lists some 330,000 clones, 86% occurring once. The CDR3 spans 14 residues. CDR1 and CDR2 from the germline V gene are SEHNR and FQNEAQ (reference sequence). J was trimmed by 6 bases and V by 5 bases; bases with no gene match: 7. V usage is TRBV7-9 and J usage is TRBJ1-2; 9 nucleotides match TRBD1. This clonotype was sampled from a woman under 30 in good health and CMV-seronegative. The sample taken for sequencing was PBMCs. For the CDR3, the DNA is TGTGCCAGCAGCCGAACAGGGGGCGCAGATGGCTACACCTTC. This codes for CASSRTGGADGYTF.